This TCR beta chain was observed in a study of HIV-infected patients and healthy controls. Reverse transcription used 450 to 550 ng RNA and constant-region primers for alpha and beta. Using multiplexing indices, alpha and beta chain libraries were generated apart by chain-specific third strand synthesis. TCRdb used MiXCR to reprocess the 5' RACE reads, holding one entry per CDR3 protein. The sample carries several thousand distinct CDR3 sequences, 7.4% recorded once. Relative to its sample, this clonotype is medium-sized (0.01 to 0.1%). The antigen is unknown. V trimming: 5 bases; J trimming: 4 bases; junction bases outside the gene matches: 9. Germline V gene lookup returns CDR1 SGHDT and CDR2 YYEEEE. There are 14 residues in the CDR3. Antiretroviral therapy had run roughly three months, about 14 weeks, before follow-up blood collection. Whole blood was used without fractionation, so all unsorted peripheral T cells were included.

Study findings and constraints: HIV-infected patients shared fewer CDR3 sequences between individuals than healthy controls.

This specimen was blood, taken during antiretroviral therapy. The TCR comes from an adult with HIV infection. This rearrangement joins TRBV5-6 to TRBJ2-7; 7 bases map to TRBD1. CDR3 region: CASSGDSLEYEQYF. CDR3 DNA sequence: TGTGCCAGCAGTGGGGACAGCCTCGAATACGAGCAGTACTTC.